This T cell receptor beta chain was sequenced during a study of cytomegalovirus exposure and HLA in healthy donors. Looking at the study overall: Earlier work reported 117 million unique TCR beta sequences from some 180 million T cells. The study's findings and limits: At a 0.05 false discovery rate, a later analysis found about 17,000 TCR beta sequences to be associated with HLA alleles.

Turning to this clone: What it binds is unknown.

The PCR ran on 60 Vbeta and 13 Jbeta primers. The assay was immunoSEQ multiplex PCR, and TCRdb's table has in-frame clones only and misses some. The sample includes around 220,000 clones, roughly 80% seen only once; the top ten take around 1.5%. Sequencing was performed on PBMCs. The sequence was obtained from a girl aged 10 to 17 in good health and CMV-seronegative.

CDR3 nucleotide sequence: TGTGCCAGCAGCTTAACGTTAGCCCAGACGCGTTCCTACGAGCAGTACTTC. It yields the protein CASSLTLAQTRSYEQYF. This chain joins TRBV7-2 and TRBJ2-7; D gene unclear. The CDR3 runs 17 residues. Germline V gives CDR1 SGHTA, CDR2 FQGNSA. V lost 2 bases and J 1 base, leaving 18 bases between the germline ends.